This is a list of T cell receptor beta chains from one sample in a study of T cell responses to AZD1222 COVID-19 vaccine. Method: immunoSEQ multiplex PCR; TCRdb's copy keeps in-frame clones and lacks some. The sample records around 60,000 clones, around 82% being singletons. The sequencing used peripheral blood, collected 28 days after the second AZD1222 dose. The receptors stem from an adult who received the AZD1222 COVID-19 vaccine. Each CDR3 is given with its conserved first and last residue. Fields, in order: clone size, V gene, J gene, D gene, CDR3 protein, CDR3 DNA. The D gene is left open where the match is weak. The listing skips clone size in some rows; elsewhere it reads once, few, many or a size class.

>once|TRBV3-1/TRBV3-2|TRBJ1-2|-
CASSQEEGLRGYTF
TGTGCCAGCAGCCAAGAAGAGGGGTTGCGTGGCTACACCTTC
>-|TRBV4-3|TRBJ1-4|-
CASSQVGREKLFF
TGCGCCAGCAGCCAAGTAGGAAGGGAAAAACTGTTTTTT
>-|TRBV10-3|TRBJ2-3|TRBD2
CAISETGSGSSTDTQYF
TGTGCCATCAGTGAGACAGGGAGCGGGAGTAGTACAGATACGCAGTATTTT
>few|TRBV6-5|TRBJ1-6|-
CASAHRVYSPLHF
TGTGCCAGCGCCCACAGGGTGTATTCACCCCTCCACTTT
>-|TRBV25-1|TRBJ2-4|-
CASSRVHDQNIQYF
TGTGCCAGCAGCCGAGTACATGACCAAAACATTCAGTACTTC
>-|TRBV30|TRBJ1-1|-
CAWSRDGQNTEAFF
TGTGCCTGGAGTAGGGACGGTCAGAACACTGAAGCTTTCTTT
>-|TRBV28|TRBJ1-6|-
CASNYNSPLHF
TGTGCCAGCAACTATAATTCACCCCTCCACTTT
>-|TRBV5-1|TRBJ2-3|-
CASSPGLKTPDTQYF
TGCGCCAGCAGCCCGGGACTGAAAACTCCGGATACGCAGTATTTT
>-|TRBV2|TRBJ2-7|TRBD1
CASSNPGQGAYEQYF
TGTGCCAGCAGCAACCCTGGACAGGGTGCCTACGAGCAGTACTTC
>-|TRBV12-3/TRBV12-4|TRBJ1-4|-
CASSGGAGEKLFF
TGTGCCAGCAGCGGGGGGGCAGGGGAAAAACTGTTTTTT
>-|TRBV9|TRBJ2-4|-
CASRVAKNIQYF
TGTGCCAGCCGCGTAGCCAAAAACATTCAGTACTTC
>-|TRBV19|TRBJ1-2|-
CASRTDHTLRNYGYTF
TGTGCAAGTCGGACGGATCACACCCTCCGCAACTATGGCTACACCTTC
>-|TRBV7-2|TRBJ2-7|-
CASSLLGQGLYEQYF
TGTGCCAGCAGCTTGCTAGGACAGGGACTATACGAGCAGTACTTC
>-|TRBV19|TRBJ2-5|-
CASSASGDATQYF
TGTGCCAGTAGTGCCTCAGGGGACGCGACCCAGTACTTC
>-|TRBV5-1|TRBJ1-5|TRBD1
CASSLTGGMGQPQHF
TGCGCCAGCAGCTTGACAGGGGGCATGGGTCAGCCCCAGCATTTT
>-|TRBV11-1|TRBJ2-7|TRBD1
CASSSGQGDEQYF
TGTGCCAGCAGTTCGGGTCAGGGGGACGAGCAGTACTTC
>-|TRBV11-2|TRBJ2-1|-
CASSLVYSPSTEQFF
TGTGCCAGCAGCTTAGTTTACTCCCCTAGTACTGAGCAGTTCTTC
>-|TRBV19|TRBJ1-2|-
CASSIDWQGSGYTF
TGTGCCAGTAGTATAGATTGGCAGGGCAGCGGCTACACCTTC
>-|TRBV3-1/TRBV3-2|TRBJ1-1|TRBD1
CASSKGDRLNTEAFF
TGTGCCAGCAGCAAAGGGGACAGGCTGAACACTGAAGCTTTCTTT
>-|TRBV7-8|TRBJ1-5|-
CASSLGSTSHQPQHF
TGTGCCAGCAGCTTAGGTTCGACAAGCCATCAGCCCCAGCATTTT
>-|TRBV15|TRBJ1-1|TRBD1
CATSRGQGNTEAFF
TGTGCCACCAGCAGAGGACAGGGTAACACTGAAGCTTTCTTT
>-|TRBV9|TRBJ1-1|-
CASSKRGSNTEAFF
TGTGCCAGCAGCAAACGGGGCTCGAACACTGAAGCTTTCTTT
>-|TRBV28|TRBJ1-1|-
CASSTWDATINTEAFF
TGTGCCAGCTCCACCTGGGACGCCACCATTAACACTGAAGCTTTCTTT
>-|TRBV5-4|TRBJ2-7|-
CASSLGQDYEQYF
TGTGCCAGCAGCTTGGGACAGGACTACGAGCAGTACTTC
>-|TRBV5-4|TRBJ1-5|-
CASSLWGGVNQPQHF
TGTGCCAGCAGCTTGTGGGGGGGTGTCAATCAGCCCCAGCATTTT
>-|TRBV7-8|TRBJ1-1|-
CASSFRASGFEAFF
TGTGCCAGCAGCTTTCGGGCGAGCGGGTTTGAAGCTTTCTTT
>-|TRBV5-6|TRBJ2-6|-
CASSLVRLSGANVLTF
TGTGCCAGCAGCTTGGTGAGGCTCTCTGGGGCCAACGTCCTGACTTTC
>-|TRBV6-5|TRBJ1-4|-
CASSLGWATNEKLFF
TGTGCCAGCAGTTTAGGGTGGGCAACTAATGAAAAACTGTTTTTT
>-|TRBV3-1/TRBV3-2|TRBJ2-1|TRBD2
CASSQDLMLGLAGSYNEQFF
TGTGCCAGCAGCCAAGATCTCATGCTGGGGCTAGCGGGATCCTACAATGAGCAGTTCTTC
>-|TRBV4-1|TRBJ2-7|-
CASSQTQGKLYEQYF
TGCGCCAGCAGCCAAACCCAGGGGAAATTGTACGAGCAGTACTTC
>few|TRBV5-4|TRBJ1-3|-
CASSLGQGTGNTIYF
TGTGCCAGCAGCTTGGGGCAGGGGACTGGAAACACCATATATTTT
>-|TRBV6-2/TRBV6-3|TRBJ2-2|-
CASSYTPIGGKSANTGELFF
TGTGCCAGCAGTTACACTCCAATTGGGGGGAAATCCGCGAACACCGGGGAGCTGTTTTTT
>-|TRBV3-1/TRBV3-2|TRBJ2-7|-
CASSQGWSYEQYF
TGTGCCAGCAGCCAGGGGTGGTCCTACGAGCAGTACTTC
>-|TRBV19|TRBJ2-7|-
CASSIGYEQYF
TGTGCCAGTAGTATAGGTTACGAGCAGTACTTC
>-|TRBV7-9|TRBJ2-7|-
CASSLNAYEQYF
TGTGCCAGCAGCTTAAATGCCTACGAGCAGTACTTC
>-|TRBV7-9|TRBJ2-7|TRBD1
CASGTSGQGANYEQYF
TGTGCCAGCGGAACATCCGGACAGGGGGCAAATTACGAGCAGTACTTC
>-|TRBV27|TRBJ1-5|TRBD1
CASSLGTGGAQHF
TGTGCCAGCAGTCTCGGGACAGGGGGGGCCCAGCATTTT
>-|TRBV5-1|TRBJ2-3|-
CASRGGQALDTQYF
TGCGCCAGCAGGGGGGGGCAGGCGCTAGATACGCAGTATTTT
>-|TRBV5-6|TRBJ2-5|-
CASSLVTGPETQYF
TGTGCCAGCAGCTTGGTGACAGGCCCAGAGACCCAGTACTTC
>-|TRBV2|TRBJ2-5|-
CASSLRNGETQYF
TGTGCCAGCAGCCTCAGGAATGGGGAGACCCAGTACTTC
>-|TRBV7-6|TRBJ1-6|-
CASSPGVGSRNSPLHF
TGTGCCAGCAGCCCCGGAGTAGGGTCGAGGAATTCACCCCTCCACTTT
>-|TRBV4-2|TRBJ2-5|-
CASSHPRGQETQYF
TGTGCCAGCAGCCATCCCCGGGGCCAAGAGACCCAGTACTTC
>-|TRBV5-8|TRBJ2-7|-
CASTKLPPEQYF
TGTGCCAGCACCAAACTCCCTCCCGAGCAGTACTTC
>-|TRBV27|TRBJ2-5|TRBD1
CASSPRQGETQYF
TGTGCCAGCAGTCCGAGACAGGGAGAGACCCAGTACTTC
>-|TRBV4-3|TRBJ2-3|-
CASSQVGGGTDTQYF
TGCGCCAGCAGCCAAGTAGGGGGGGGCACAGATACGCAGTATTTT
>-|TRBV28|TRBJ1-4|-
CASSLGGGTNEKLFF
TGTGCCAGCAGTTTAGGGGGGGGTACTAATGAAAAACTGTTTTTT
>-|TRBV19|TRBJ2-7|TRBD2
CASSIGLSGSYEQYF
TGTGCCAGTAGTATAGGGCTTAGCGGGAGTTACGAGCAGTACTTC
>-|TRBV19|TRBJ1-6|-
CASSTGSRTSSYNSPLHF
TGTGCCAGTAGTACAGGGAGCAGAACGAGCTCCTATAATTCACCCCTCCACTTT
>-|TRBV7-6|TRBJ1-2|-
CASSLAGGYTF
TGTGCCAGCAGCTTAGCTGGTGGCTACACCTTC
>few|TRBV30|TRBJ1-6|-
CAWGRKPYNSPLHF
TGTGCCTGGGGTAGGAAGCCCTATAATTCACCCCTCCACTTT
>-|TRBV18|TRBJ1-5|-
CASSPGRGDQPQHF
TGTGCCAGCTCACCAGGGCGGGGGGATCAGCCCCAGCATTTT
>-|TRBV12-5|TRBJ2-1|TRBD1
CASGGQESYNEQFF
TGTGCTAGTGGTGGACAGGAATCCTACAATGAGCAGTTCTTC
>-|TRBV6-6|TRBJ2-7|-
CASRDSSYEQYF
TGTGCCAGCAGGGACAGCTCCTACGAGCAGTACTTC